This entry concerns a single T cell receptor beta chain. Germline CDR1 MNHNY, CDR2 SVGAGI (reference sequence). The CDR3 is 15 residues long. The V and J ends lost 8 bases and 7 bases, in that order; junction bases with no gene match: 12. This entry belongs to a study of blood T cell repertoires in COVID-19. While infection was still active, Seattle patients were enrolled and then followed longitudinally. Data came from immunoSEQ multiplex PCR; TCRdb stores just in-frame clones and leaves some out. This table has over 95,000 clones, more than 80% appearing once. The sample comprised peripheral blood. This sequence was found in a woman aged 60 to 75 with COVID-19, enrolled during active disease. V gene TRBV6-6 combines with J gene TRBJ2-1; 9 nucleotides agree with TRBD1. DNA of the CDR3: TGTGCCAGCGCCCCGAGAGCGGGACAGGGAAATGAGCAGTTCTTC. Its protein is CASAPRAGQGNEQFF.